This T cell receptor beta chain is from a study of chemoradiotherapy in HPV16-positive cancers (dated by TCRdb to 2021 to 2024). For the study in its entirety: Functional T-cell assays on cells from a couple of HPV16-positive patients defined candidate HPV-specific T-cell clones and common TCR motifs. Next, the candidate HPV-specific TCRs and motifs were followed in TCR repertoires from over 85 patients with HPV-related cancers. Whether T-cell immunity against the HPV oncoproteins E6 and E7 changes during chemoradiotherapy and whether survival is affected by this immunity were examined in the study.

Overall study outcomes, separate from this receptor: Expansion of candidate HPV-specific clones and E7-related TCR motifs was observed in the tumor microenvironment during treatment, whereas no such expansion was observed for non-HPV-specific T cells. The survival association was reported for HPV16-positive patients, and the functional definition of HPV-specific T cells was derived from only a couple of HPV16-positive patients. In HPV16-positive patients, expansion of HPV-responsive T cells during chemoradiotherapy was found to be associated with improved recurrence-free survival.

Repertoires were sampled repeatedly over the course of chemoradiotherapy so that clonal expansion in the tumor microenvironment could be followed. The CDR3 runs 15 residues from the cysteine to the phenylalanine. The sequence is cut down to CDR3 DNA, 45 bases in frame from base 1. From V the trimming removes 5 bases and from J it removes 4 bases, while the gene matches leave 7 bases of the junction unaccounted for. Via the germline V gene, CDR1 is SGHTA and CDR2 FQGTGA. Details on this clone: There is no known antigen for this receptor. Qualities for individual bases were not recorded, and no much larger clone is one base off.

To prepare the library, the immunoSEQ multiplex PCR assay was applied. As stored in TCRdb, this immuneACCESS dataset retains in-frame rearrangements with V and J assigned. A fraction of the clones does not appear; measured against another copy, unresolved V genes explain less than half of the discrepancy, and the remainder lacks a known reason. Here the sample has 10,000 to 15,000 clones; 90% occur a single time. Less than 3.5% of the sample comes from the top ten. The chain employs TRBV7-3 and TRBJ2-5; 10 central nucleotides agree with TRBD2. Sampling was carried out from a patient who underwent chemoradiotherapy. This TCR came from a human donor with HPV-associated anogenital cancer. The CDR3 region reads CASSATSGSLETQYF. The nucleotide sequence reads as follows: TGTGCCAGCAGCGCGACTAGCGGGTCCCTAGAGACCCAGTACTTC.